This T cell receptor (beta chain) was profiled in a study of blood T cell repertoires in COVID-19. On the study more broadly: Sites in the United States, Italy and Spain provided acute and convalescent COVID-19 samples.

The CDR3 contains 14 residues. V was shortened by 7 bases and J by 1 base, with 12 bases between the two germline ends. Germline values: CDR1 SNHLY, CDR2 FYNNEI. Libraries were prepared by immunoSEQ multiplex PCR; TCRdb keeps only in-frame clonotypes and omits some of them. Counted here are over 150,000 clones, more than 75% occurring once; the ten biggest clones make up about 9.4%. One Seattle source followed patients from active infection through their disease course. Material for sequencing was peripheral blood. V gene TRBV2 combines with J gene TRBJ2-3; a weak D match, TRBD1 (5 bases). This receptor was obtained from a woman in her seventies with COVID-19, enrolled during active disease. CDR3 region: CASNGQRRTDTQYF. CDR3 sequence (DNA): TGTGCCAGCAACGGACAACGACGCACAGATACGCAGTATTTT. Complete variable domain (other parts from reference TRBV2 and TRBJ2-3): EPEVTQTPSHQVTQMGQEVILRCVPISNHLYFYWYRQILGQKVEFLVSFYNNEISEKSEIFDDQFSVERPDGSNFTLKIRSTKLEDSAMYFCASNGQRRTDTQYFGPGTRLTVL.